The 17 T cell receptor beta chains listed next were all sequenced from one sample in a study of cytomegalovirus exposure and HLA in healthy donors. 60 Vbeta and 13 Jbeta primers were used in PCR. Libraries were prepared by immunoSEQ multiplex PCR; TCRdb keeps only in-frame clonotypes and omits some of them. The sample records about 95,000 clones, 76% being singletons. The sequenced sample was PBMCs. The receptors shown here come from a man under 40 in good health and CMV-seropositive.

This clone has a single count. The V call is TRBV9, the J call TRBJ2-3, with D possibly matching TRBD1 (5 bases). Trimming cost V 7 bases and J 1 base, with 16 bases left between them. This CDR3 contains 15 residues. The germline CDR1 and CDR2 sequences are SGDLS and YYNGEE. Written as DNA, the CDR3 is TGTGCCAGCCGCCGGATGACAGAAGGCACAGATACGCAGTATTTT. Translation: CASRRMTEGTDTQYF.

The chain carries TRBV6-5 and TRBJ2-2; the match to TRBD1 covers 7 bases. Trimming at V came to 6 bases and at J to 6 bases, leaving 10 bases not matched to a gene. The CDR3 totals 15 residues. CDR1 is MNHEY and CDR2 is SVGAGI in the germline V gene. CDR3 sequence (DNA): TGTGCCAGCAGACAGACAGGGCAGGGAGCCGGGGAGCTGTTTTTT. Protein sequence: CASRQTGQGAGELFF.

CDR3 region: CASSRDRRYTDTQYF. The CDR3 nucleotides are TGTGCCAGCAGCCGGGACAGGAGATACACAGATACGCAGTATTTT. This chain uses TRBV5-4 with TRBJ2-3; 8 nucleotides match TRBD1. CDR1 and CDR2 from the germline V gene are SGHNT and YYREEE (reference sequence). Unmatched junction bases numbered 6, after V lost 4 bases and J lost 2 bases. The CDR3 totals 15 residues.

The CDR3 DNA reads as TGTGCCAGCAGCCCCGGAGGAGTTCGTAATTCACCCCTCCACTTT. Protein sequence: CASSPGGVRNSPLHF. The rearrangement joins TRBV7-9 to TRBJ1-6; D is ambiguous. V gave up 5 bases and J gave up 6 bases, with 14 bases separating them. This CDR3 spans 15 amino acids. CDR1 is SEHNR and CDR2 is FQNEAQ in the germline V gene (reference sequence).

This clone has a handful of counts. V gene TRBV5-1 combines with J gene TRBJ1-5, with a weak D call TRBD1 (5 bases). Germline CDR1 is SGHRS and CDR2 is YFSETQ. The V gene lost 0 bases and the J gene lost 3 bases, with 13 bases spanning the gap. CDR3 size: 16 residues. CDR3 coding DNA: TGCGCCAGCAGCTTGGATGGAGGGGAGCCCAATCAGCCCCAGCATTTT. This sequence encodes CASSLDGGEPNQPQHF.

The chain employs TRBV5-4 and TRBJ1-1; D gene uncertain. The CDR3 covers 12 residues. Germline CDR1 SGHNT, CDR2 YYREEE (reference sequence). Between the trimmed V and J ends, which lost 4 bases and 7 bases, there was a span of 11 bases. CDR3 sequence: CASSQTPGEAFF. Written as DNA, the CDR3 is TGTGCCAGCAGCCAAACCCCAGGTGAAGCTTTCTTT. Full variable domain (rest looked up from reference TRBV5-4 and TRBJ1-1): ETGVTQSPTHLIKTRGQQVTLRCSSQSGHNTVSWYQQALGQGPQFIFQYYREEENGRGNFPPRFSGLQFPNYSSELNVNALELDDSALYLCASSQTPGEAFFGQGTRLTVV.

V gene TRBV23-1 combines with J gene TRBJ1-1, with D perhaps TRBD1 (6 bases). TRBV23-1 carries the ORF label, with uncertain function. The length of the CDR3 is 15 residues. With 4 bases removed from V and 1 base from J, the gap between germline ends came to 13 bases. CDR3 residues: CASSPEDSTNTEAFF. Here the CDR3 DNA reads TGCGCCAGCAGTCCCGAGGACAGCACGAACACTGAAGCTTTCTTT.

The gene calls are TRBV7-6 and TRBJ2-7; weak D call: TRBD2 (5 bases). The CDR3 extends over 13 amino acids. Germline V gives CDR1 SGHVS, CDR2 FNYEAQ. This CDR3 is CASSLGSSYVQYV. The CDR3 coding sequence is TGTGCCAGCAGCTTAGGGTCTAGCTACGTGCAGTACGTC.

This chain uses TRBV27 with TRBJ2-1; D is possibly TRBD1 (6 bases). Germline CDR1 MNHEY, CDR2 SMNVEV (reference sequence). The V and J ends lost 5 bases and 0 bases respectively, with 11 bases between them. CDR3 length equals 15 residues. In DNA, the CDR3 is TGTGCCAGCAGTCCGCGACAGGCCTCCTACAATGAGCAGTTCTTC. The encoded protein is CASSPRQASYNEQFF.

This clone appeared a few times. A read error is the likely source, as a far larger clone sits one nucleotide away. Additional DNA sequences in this sample encode the identical CDR3. This chain uses TRBV5-1 with TRBJ2-3; the match to TRBD2 covers 8 bases. Germline CDR1 reads SGHRS; CDR2 reads YFSETQ. The CDR3 spans 16 residues. The CDR3: CASSLRTSRDTDTQYF. The CDR3 DNA follows: TGCGCCAGCAGCTTGAGGACTAGCAGAGACACAGATACGCAGTACTTT.

This clone was recorded only once. The chain links TRBV20-1 to TRBJ2-7; D unclear. CDR1 and CDR2 from the germline V gene are DFQATT and SNEGSKA (reference sequence). Trimming took 6 bases from V and 0 from J, leaving 6 bases between them. This CDR3 contains 11 residues. This CDR3 is CSAGVSYEQYF. The CDR3 DNA follows: TGCAGTGCCGGAGTCTCCTACGAGCAGTACTTC.

This clone occurred once. V and J are TRBV4-2 and TRBJ1-5, with TRBD1 as a possible D gene (5 bases). V lost 0 bases, J lost 0 bases, and 18 bases lay in between. Germline V gives CDR1 LGHNA, CDR2 YNFKEQ. CDR3 size: 19 residues. The CDR3 reads CASSQDQGGGDDSNQPQHF. CDR3 nucleotide sequence: TGTGCCAGCAGCCAAGATCAAGGTGGAGGGGACGATAGCAATCAGCCCCAGCATTTT.

This clone was seen only a few times. The V and J genes are TRBV27 and TRBJ2-7; 7 bases line up with TRBD1. V shed 3 bases, J shed 3 bases, and the junction held 5 bases outside the gene matches. The CDR3 totals 14 residues. The germline V gene encodes CDR1 MNHEY and CDR2 SMNVEV (reference sequence). The CDR3 is CASSFPRGCYEQYV. The CDR3 bases are TGTGCCAGCAGTTTCCCCAGGGGGTGCTACGAGCAGTACGTC.

Concerning this clone: Relative to the germline gene, one junction end is altered; a read error may explain this. V and J are TRBV7-9 and TRBJ1-1; tentatively, D is TRBD1 (6 bases). This CDR3 contains 12 residues. The V gene's germline CDR1 is SEHNR and CDR2 FQNEAQ (reference sequence). CDR3 DNA: TGTGCCGGCAGCTTCAGGGGAACTGAAGCTTTCTTT. As protein: CAGSFRGTEAFF.

The chain links TRBV7-9 to TRBJ2-5; D is perhaps TRBD1 (6 bases). Germline V CDR1 and CDR2: SEHNR, FQNEAQ (reference sequence). Trimming took 3 bases from V and 0 from J, leaving 14 bases between them. The CDR3 has 16 amino acids. This CDR3 is CASSFSGTSYQETQYF. CDR3 nucleotide sequence: TGTGCCAGCAGCTTCTCCGGGACATCGTACCAAGAGACCCAGTACTTC.

The J gene is TRBJ1-5, the V gene TRBV30, with D possibly TRBD1 on 5 matching bases. This CDR3 has 14 amino acids. The germline gives CDR1 GTSNPN, CDR2 SVGIG (reference sequence). V lost 2 bases, J lost 0 bases, and 8 bases lay in between. DNA for the CDR3: TGTGCCTGGAGTATCGGACATAGCAATCAGCCCCAGCATTTT. Its protein is CAWSIGHSNQPQHF.

The V call is TRBV7-9, the J call TRBJ2-1; the D gene is possibly TRBD2 (6 bases). This CDR3 contains 14 residues. Trimming shortened V by 6 bases and J by 5 bases, and 14 bases separated the two germline ends. Germline CDR1 and CDR2: SEHNR and FQNEAQ (reference sequence). The CDR3: CASRGRERDNEQFF. CDR3 nucleotide sequence: TGTGCCAGCAGAGGACGGGAGCGGGACAATGAGCAGTTCTTC.